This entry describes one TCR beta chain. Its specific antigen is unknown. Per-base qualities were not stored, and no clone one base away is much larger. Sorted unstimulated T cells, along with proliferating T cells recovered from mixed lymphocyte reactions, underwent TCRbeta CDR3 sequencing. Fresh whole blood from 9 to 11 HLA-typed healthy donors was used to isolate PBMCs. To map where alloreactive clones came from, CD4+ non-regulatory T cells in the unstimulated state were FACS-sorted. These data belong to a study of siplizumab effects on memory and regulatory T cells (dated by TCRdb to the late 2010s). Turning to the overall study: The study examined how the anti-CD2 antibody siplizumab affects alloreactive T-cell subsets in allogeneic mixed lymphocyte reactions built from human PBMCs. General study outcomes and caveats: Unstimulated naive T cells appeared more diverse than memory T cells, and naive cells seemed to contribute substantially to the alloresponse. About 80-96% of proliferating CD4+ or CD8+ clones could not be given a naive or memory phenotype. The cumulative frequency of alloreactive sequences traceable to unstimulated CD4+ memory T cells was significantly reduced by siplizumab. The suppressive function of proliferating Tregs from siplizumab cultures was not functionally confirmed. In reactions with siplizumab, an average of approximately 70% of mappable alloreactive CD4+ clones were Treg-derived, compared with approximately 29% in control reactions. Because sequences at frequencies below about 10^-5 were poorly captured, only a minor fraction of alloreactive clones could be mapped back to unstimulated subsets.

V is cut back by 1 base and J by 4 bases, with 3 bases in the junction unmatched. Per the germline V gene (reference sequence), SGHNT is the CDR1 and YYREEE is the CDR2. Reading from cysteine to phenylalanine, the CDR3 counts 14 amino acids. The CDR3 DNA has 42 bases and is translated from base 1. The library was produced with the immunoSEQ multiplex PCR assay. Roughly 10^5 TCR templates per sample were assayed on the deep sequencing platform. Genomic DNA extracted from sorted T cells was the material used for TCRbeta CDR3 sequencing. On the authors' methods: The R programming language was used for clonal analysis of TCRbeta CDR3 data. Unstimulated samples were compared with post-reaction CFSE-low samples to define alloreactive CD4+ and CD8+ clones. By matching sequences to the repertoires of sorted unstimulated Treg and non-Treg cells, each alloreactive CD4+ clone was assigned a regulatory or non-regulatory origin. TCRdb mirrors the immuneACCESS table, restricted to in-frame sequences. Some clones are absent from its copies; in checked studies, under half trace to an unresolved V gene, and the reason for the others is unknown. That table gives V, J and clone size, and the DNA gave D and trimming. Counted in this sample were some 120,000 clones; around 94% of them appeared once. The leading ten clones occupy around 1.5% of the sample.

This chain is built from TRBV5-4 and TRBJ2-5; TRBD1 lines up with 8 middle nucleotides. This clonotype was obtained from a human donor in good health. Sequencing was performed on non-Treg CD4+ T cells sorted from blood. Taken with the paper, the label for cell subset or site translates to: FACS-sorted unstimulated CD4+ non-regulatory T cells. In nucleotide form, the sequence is TGTGCCAGCAGCTTGATCGGACAGGGAGAGACCCAGTACTTC. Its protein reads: CASSLIGQGETQYF. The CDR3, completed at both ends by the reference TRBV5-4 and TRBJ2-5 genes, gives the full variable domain ETGVTQSPTHLIKTRGQQVTLRCSSQSGHNTVSWYQQALGQGPQFIFQYYREEENGRGNFPPRFSGLQFPNYSSELNVNALELDDSALYLCASSLIGQGETQYFGPGTRLLVL.